These 30 T cell receptor beta chains were sequenced from one sample in a study of blood T cell repertoires in COVID-19. TCRdb's copy holds only in-frame clones and misses some; the assay was immunoSEQ multiplex PCR. In the table there are 350,000 to 450,000 clones, about 85% of which are singletons. The sequenced material came from peripheral blood. The source is a woman aged 18-30 years with acute or convalescent COVID-19.

The count of this clone is one. This chain joins TRBV7-8 and TRBJ2-5; D tentatively fits TRBD1 or TRBD2 (6 bases each). This CDR3 spans 16 amino acids. V was pared by 5 bases and J by 2 bases, with 18 bases between. Germline loops: CDR1 SGHVS, CDR2 FQNEAQ. CDR3 region: CASSQGTARSQETQYF. DNA for the CDR3: TGTGCCAGCAGCCAGGGGACTGCCCGCTCGCAAGAGACCCAGTACTTC.

The table lists this clone with a few counts. The rearrangement links TRBV19 to TRBJ1-5; 10 bases align to TRBD1. V lost 7 bases and J lost 1; bases outside the gene matches: 19. Germline-derived CDR1 and CDR2 are LNHDA and SQIVND (reference sequence). The CDR3 extends over 20 amino acids. This CDR3 reads CASTVSGFGQGGASNQPQHF. CDR3 bases: TGTGCCAGTACCGTCTCTGGGTTTGGACAGGGGGGAGCCAGCAATCAGCCCCAGCATTTT.

This clone has a single count. The V gene is TRBV29-1, the J gene TRBJ1-3; unclear D gene. V gave up 3 bases and J gave up 4 bases, with 13 bases separating them. The CDR3 runs 14 residues. Looked up from germline, CDR1 is SQVTM and CDR2 is ANQGSEA. The DNA for the CDR3 is TGCAGCGTTGAGGTCCCCGTTGCGGGAAACACCATATATTTT. Protein sequence: CSVEVPVAGNTIYF.

V is TRBV5-7 and J is TRBJ1-2; 9 nucleotides align to TRBD1. TRBV5-7 is an open reading frame, and its role is uncertain. The CDR3 has 12 amino acids. J was trimmed by 8 bases and V by 4 bases; bases with no gene match: 3. CDR3 amino acids: CASSKDRGGYTF. In nucleotides, the CDR3 is TGTGCCAGCAGCAAGGACAGGGGAGGCTACACCTTC.

The chain recombines TRBV3-1 (or the pseudogene TRBV3-2) with TRBJ1-2; 8 bases match TRBD1. Germline V lookup: CDR1 LGHDT, CDR2 YNNKEL (reference sequence). The CDR3 is 15 residues long. Losses at the gene ends were 5 bases for V and 4 bases for J; bases not matched to a gene: 9. The CDR3 loop is CASSEADRVSYGYTF. CDR3 DNA sequence: TGTGCCAGCAGCGAAGCGGACAGGGTCAGCTATGGCTACACCTTC.

The sample holds a few counts of this clone. This chain connects TRBV2 to TRBJ2-5; D is uncertain. Germline-derived CDR1 and CDR2 are SNHLY and FYNNEI. The CDR3 has 14 amino acids. Trimming took 7 bases from V and 2 from J, leaving 14 bases between them. CDR3 region: CASTRMPSQETQYF. The DNA for the CDR3 is TGTGCCAGCACGAGGATGCCGTCACAAGAGACCCAGTACTTC.

The chain couples TRBV6-1 to TRBJ1-2; a possible D gene is TRBD1 (6 bases). Trimming cost V 2 bases and J 5 bases, with 12 bases left between them. CDR3 size: 14 residues. CDR1 is MNHNS, CDR2 SASEGT, per germline. CDR3 loop: CASSEQGLYYGYTF. CDR3 bases: TGTGCCAGCAGTGAACAGGGGTTATATTATGGCTACACCTTC.

The CDR3 sequence is CASSLLDRENSPLHF. The CDR3 nucleotides are TGTGCCAGCAGTTTATTGGACCGGGAGAACTCACCCCTCCACTTT. This sequence joins TRBV27 and TRBJ1-6, with no clear D. The V and J ends lost 1 base and 10 bases respectively, with 14 bases between them. This CDR3 is built from 15 residues. Per germline, CDR1 MNHEY and CDR2 SMNVEV (reference sequence).

The chain links TRBV24-1 to TRBJ2-1; D is uncertain. CDR1 KGHDR and CDR2 SFDVKD come from the germline V gene. Trimming removed 4 bases from V and 4 bases from J, with 16 bases in between. This CDR3 region has 16 residues. The CDR3 reads CATSDSPVREYNEQFF. The CDR3 DNA is TGTGCCACCAGTGACTCTCCCGTGAGAGAATACAATGAGCAGTTCTTC.

This rearrangement joins TRBV9 to TRBJ2-2; tentatively, D is TRBD2 (6 bases). Per germline, CDR1 SGDLS and CDR2 YYNGEE. V was trimmed by 3 bases and J by 7 bases, leaving 19 bases between them. This CDR3 has 16 amino acids. Here the CDR3 reads CASSAFVRGSNGELFF. The CDR3 DNA sequence: TGTGCCAGCAGCGCCTTCGTGCGGGGCTCGAACGGGGAGCTGTTTTTT.

The V gene is TRBV9, the J gene TRBJ2-3, with 9 bases aligning to TRBD1. From germline, CDR1 is SGDLS and CDR2 YYNGEE. CDR3 length: 18 amino acids. V was pared by 4 bases and J by 2 bases, with 14 bases of the junction left unmatched. Here the CDR3 DNA reads TGTGCCAGCAGCACGCCGACAGGGACAGGGACTAACACAGATACGCAGTATTTT. This translates into CASSTPTGTGTNTDTQYF.

The chain employs TRBV18 and TRBJ1-5, with TRBD1 matching 10 bases. V trimming: 4 bases; J trimming: 3 bases; junction bases outside the gene matches: 12. CDR1 is KGHSH and CDR2 is LQKENI in the germline V gene. The CDR3 contains 18 residues. DNA for the CDR3: TGTGCCAGCTCACAGAGAGCGAAGGGACAGGGGTACAATCAGCCCCAGCATTTT. This gives the protein CASSQRAKGQGYNQPQHF.

This chain joins TRBV27 and TRBJ1-1, with TRBD1 matching over 10 bases. Germline lookup yields CDR1 MNHEY and CDR2 SMNVEV (reference sequence). CDR3 length: 14 residues. The V and J ends lost 7 bases and 7 bases, in that order; junction bases with no gene match: 9. CDR3: CASKTGGSVGEAFF. CDR3 nucleotides: TGTGCCAGCAAGACAGGGGGCTCGGTTGGTGAAGCTTTCTTT.

This clone has just a few counts. J is TRBJ2-7 and V is TRBV2; D gene unclear. From germline, CDR1 is SNHLY and CDR2 FYNNEI. Trimming took 2 bases from V and 7 from J, leaving 15 bases between them. This CDR3 comprises 14 residues. The CDR3 DNA follows: TGTGCCAGCAGTGAATCGTCTCGGGTTAGAGAGCAGTACTTC. Amino acid sequence: CASSESSRVREQYF.

The rearrangement links TRBV27 to TRBJ2-7; 15 positions agree with TRBD2. The CDR3 sequence is 17 residues long. V shed 3 bases and J 9 bases; nucleotides not matched to a gene: 12. Germline V gives CDR1 MNHEY, CDR2 SMNVEV (reference sequence). CDR3 sequence reads: CASSFPPTGTSGRRQYF. CDR3 nucleotide sequence: TGTGCCAGCAGTTTCCCCCCGACCGGGACTAGCGGGAGGCGGCAGTACTTC.

The V and J genes are TRBV19 and TRBJ1-2, with D hard to call. Trimming removed 3 bases from V and 5 bases from J, with 10 bases in between. The CDR3 spans 13 residues. Germline V gene lookup returns CDR1 LNHDA and CDR2 SQIVND (reference sequence). The CDR3, as DNA: TGTGCCAGTAGTATTTTTTCTTTTTATGGCTACACCTTC. Translation: CASSIFSFYGYTF.

This CDR3 is CASSYSPVSDTLETQYF. The CDR3 DNA is TGTGCCAGCAGTTACTCTCCGGTTTCGGACACTTTAGAGACCCAGTACTTC. V gene TRBV6-2 or TRBV6-3 combines with J gene TRBJ2-5, with D possibly TRBD1 on 5 matching bases. The V end was cut by 0 bases, the J end by 4 bases, with 18 bases between. Looked up from germline, CDR1 is MNHEY and CDR2 is SVGEGT. This CDR3 spans 17 amino acids.

This clone was seen once. This rearrangement joins TRBV6-2 or TRBV6-3 to TRBJ2-1, with 11 nucleotides matching TRBD2. The trim removed 6 bases at V and 2 bases at J, leaving 6 bases unmatched. This CDR3 spans 16 amino acids. CDR1 MNHEY and CDR2 SVGEGT come from the germline V gene. The CDR3 DNA reads as TGTGCCAGCAGCTTACTAGCGGGAGCAACCTACAATGAGCAGTTCTTC. It specifies CASSLLAGATYNEQFF.

This clone showed up just a few times. The V gene is TRBV5-1, the J gene TRBJ2-2, with D possibly matching TRBD2 (5 bases). Germline CDR1 reads SGHRS; CDR2 reads YFSETQ. The V end lost 2 bases, the J end lost 4 bases, and 12 bases lay between the germline ends. The CDR3 spans 15 residues. The CDR3 here is CASSLEGWVTGELFF. The CDR3 DNA reads as TGCGCCAGCAGCTTAGAGGGTTGGGTCACCGGGGAGCTGTTTTTT.

The rearrangement joins TRBV6-5 to TRBJ2-7, with 11 bases lining up with TRBD2. The CDR3 consists of 14 residues. The germline V gene encodes CDR1 MNHEY and CDR2 SVGAGI. The V and J ends lost 6 bases and 1 base, in that order; junction bases with no gene match: 2. CDR3 nucleotide sequence: TGTGCCAGCAGGGGACTAGCGGAGTCCTACGAGCAGTACTTC. This translates into CASRGLAESYEQYF.

The V and J genes are TRBV24-1 and TRBJ2-1; possible D gene TRBD1, 5 bases. This CDR3 has 14 residues. The V gene's germline CDR1 is KGHDR and CDR2 SFDVKD. Trimming stripped 0 bases from V and 6 bases from J, with 8 bases between. CDR3 loop: CATSDLTGSNEQFF. CDR3 DNA: TGTGCCACCAGTGATTTGACAGGTAGCAATGAGCAGTTCTTC.

V usage is TRBV2 and J usage is TRBJ1-5, with D possibly matching TRBD1 (6 bases). Per germline, CDR1 SNHLY and CDR2 FYNNEI. The CDR3 loop spans 14 amino acids. Trimming removed 4 bases at V and 6 bases at J, with 13 bases between. For the CDR3, the DNA is TGTGCCAGCAGTGGGATGAACAGGGTTCAGCCCCAGCATTTT. Translation gives CASSGMNRVQPQHF.

V usage is TRBV5-1 and J usage is TRBJ2-2; 9 positions agree with TRBD1. The CDR3 extends over 15 amino acids. Germline V gene data show CDR1 as SGHRS and CDR2 as YFSETQ. V lost 4 bases to trimming and J lost 7 bases; unmatched junction nucleotides: 8. In DNA, the CDR3 is TGCGCCAGCAGCGTATTACAGGGGGCCGTCGGGGAGCTGTTTTTT. Translating gives CASSVLQGAVGELFF.

The rearrangement links TRBV11-2 to TRBJ2-5; 8 bases fit TRBD1. Germline assignment: CDR1 SGHAT and CDR2 FQNNGV. This CDR3 is built from 15 residues. V lost 0 bases and J lost 3; bases outside the gene matches: 3. CDR3 in amino acids: CASSLDLTGEETQYF. For the CDR3, the DNA is TGTGCCAGCAGCTTAGATCTGACAGGGGAAGAGACCCAGTACTTC.

This clone has only one observation. This chain uses TRBV6-5 with TRBJ2-2; D might be TRBD1 (5 bases). Trimming took 2 bases from V and 0 from J, leaving 7 bases between them. The germline V gene encodes CDR1 MNHEY and CDR2 SVGAGI. CDR3 length: 15 residues. The CDR3 reads CASSYDRSNTGELFF. The CDR3 region has the DNA TGTGCCAGCAGTTACGACAGATCGAACACCGGGGAGCTGTTTTTT.

The chain couples TRBV6-4 to TRBJ1-5; possibly TRBD1 for D (5 bases). Germline assignment: CDR1 MRHNA and CDR2 SNTAGT. This CDR3 is built from 13 residues. Trimming pared 2 bases from V and 11 bases from J, leaving 13 bases between. The CDR3 loop reads CASSDVPAGTQHF. CDR3 nucleotides: TGTGCCAGCAGTGACGTACCTGCAGGGACCCAGCATTTT.

This clone came up once. The chain combines TRBV30 with TRBJ2-7, with D perhaps TRBD1 (6 bases). The CDR3 loop spans 14 amino acids. V was cut by 0 bases and J by 5 bases, with 14 bases left in between. Germline V gene data show CDR1 as GTSNPN and CDR2 as SVGIG (reference sequence). The CDR3 nucleotides are TGTGCCTGGAGTGTACCAGGGGTAGGCAACGAGCAGTACTTC. It is translated as CAWSVPGVGNEQYF.

Here the CDR3 reads CASTPRGGTYGYTF. The CDR3 DNA follows: TGTGCCAGCACTCCCCGCGGGGGAACCTATGGCTACACCTTC. This sequence joins TRBV2 and TRBJ1-2; D possibly corresponds to TRBD1 (5 bases). The V and J ends lost 7 bases and 4 bases respectively, with 16 bases between them. This CDR3 has 14 amino acids. Germline loops: CDR1 SNHLY, CDR2 FYNNEI.

As DNA, the CDR3 is TGTGCCAGTAGCTCGGGACAGGGGGTTGAGGAGCAGTTCTTC. It codes for CASSSGQGVEEQFF. The chain is built from TRBV19 and TRBJ2-1; 11 nucleotides align to TRBD1. The CDR3 sequence is 14 residues long. Germline V gives CDR1 LNHDA, CDR2 SQIVND (reference sequence). V shed 6 bases, J shed 10 bases, and the junction held 8 bases outside the gene matches. The full variable domain, its missing parts supplied by reference TRBV19 and TRBJ2-1, is DGGITQSPKYLFRKEGQNVTLSCEQNLNHDAMYWYRQDPGQGLRLIYYSQIVNDFQKGDIAEGYSVSREKKESFPLTVTSAQKNPTAFYLCASSSGQGVEEQFFGPGTRLTVL.

This clone has just one count. The CDR3 DNA reads TGTGCCAGTAGCGGGAGCGGTTCCTACAATGAGCAGTTCTTC. It translates to CASSGSGSYNEQFF. V usage is TRBV6-5 and J usage is TRBJ2-1; 9 bases match TRBD2. Germline loops: CDR1 MNHEY, CDR2 SVGAGI. This CDR3 has 14 residues. V shed 9 bases and J 1 base; nucleotides not matched to a gene: 4.